This TCR beta chain was found in a study of radiation and T cells in renal cell carcinoma. Across the study: Nephrectomy followed 15 Gy stereotactic body radiation by 4 weeks. Findings and caveats of the study: From baseline, blood top tumor clonotypes peaked at 2 weeks post-radiation.

Germline CDR1 ENHRY, CDR2 SYGVKD. This CDR3 region has 13 residues. Trimming took 3 bases from V and 1 from J, leaving 6 bases between them. The time point here: baseline pretreatment blood. As to treatment: 15 Gy SBRT to primary tumor, nephrectomy 4 weeks later. On this clone: The antigen is unknown.

Sequencing was performed with immunoSEQ multiplex PCR; in TCRdb, only in-frame clones are kept and a portion is missing. The sample has roughly 120,000 clones, about four fifths seen once. This material consisted of blood, taken from a patient whose treatment included radiotherapy and nephrectomy. This sequence was found in an older woman with renal cell carcinoma. The V and J genes are TRBV10-3 and TRBJ1-1, with no clear D. The DNA for the CDR3 is TGTGCCATCAGTGAAGTGAGGAACACTGAAGCTTTCTTT. Protein: CAISEVRNTEAFF.